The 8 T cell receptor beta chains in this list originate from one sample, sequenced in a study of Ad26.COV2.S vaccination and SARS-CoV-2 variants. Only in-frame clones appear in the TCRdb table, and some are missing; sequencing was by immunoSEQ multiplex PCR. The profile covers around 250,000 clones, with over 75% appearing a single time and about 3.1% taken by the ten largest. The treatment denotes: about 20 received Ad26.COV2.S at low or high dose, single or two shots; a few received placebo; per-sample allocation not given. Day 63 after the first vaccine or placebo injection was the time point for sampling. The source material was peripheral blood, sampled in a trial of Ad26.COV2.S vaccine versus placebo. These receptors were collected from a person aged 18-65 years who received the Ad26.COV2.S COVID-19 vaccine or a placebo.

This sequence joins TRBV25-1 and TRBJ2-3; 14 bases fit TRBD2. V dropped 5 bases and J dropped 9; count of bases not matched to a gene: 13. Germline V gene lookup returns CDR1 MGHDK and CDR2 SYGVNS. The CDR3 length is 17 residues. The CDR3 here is CASSPRLAGGRNRTQYF. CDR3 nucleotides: TGTGCCAGCAGTCCCCGACTAGCGGGAGGGAGGAATCGAACGCAGTATTTT.

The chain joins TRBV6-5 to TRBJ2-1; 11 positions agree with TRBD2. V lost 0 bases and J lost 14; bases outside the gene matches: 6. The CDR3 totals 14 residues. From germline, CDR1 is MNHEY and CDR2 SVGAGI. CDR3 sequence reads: CASSYSILAGEKFF. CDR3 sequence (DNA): TGTGCCAGCAGTTACTCGATACTAGCGGGAGAAAAGTTCTTC.

The CDR3 DNA reads as TGTGCCAGCAGCGCAGGGGACAGGTCGACAGATACGCAGTATTTT. Translation: CASSAGDRSTDTQYF. The genes are TRBV9 and TRBJ2-3; 8 nucleotides line up with TRBD1. CDR1 and CDR2 from the germline V gene are SGDLS and YYNGEE. Trimming took 3 bases from V and 3 from J; bases not matched to a gene: 6. The CDR3 sequence is 15 residues long.

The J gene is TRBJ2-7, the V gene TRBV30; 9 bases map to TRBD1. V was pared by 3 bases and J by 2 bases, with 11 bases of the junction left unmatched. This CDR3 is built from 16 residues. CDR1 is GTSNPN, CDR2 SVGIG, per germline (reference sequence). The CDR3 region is CAWSGFVGQGTYEQYF. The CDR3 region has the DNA TGTGCCTGGAGCGGGTTTGTGGGACAGGGTACCTACGAGCAGTACTTC.

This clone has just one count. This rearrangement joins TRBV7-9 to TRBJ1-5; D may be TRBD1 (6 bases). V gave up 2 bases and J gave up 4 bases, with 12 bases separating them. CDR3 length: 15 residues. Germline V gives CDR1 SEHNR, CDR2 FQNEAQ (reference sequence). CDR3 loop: CASSLNREGNQPQHF. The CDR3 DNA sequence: TGTGCCAGCAGCTTAAACAGGGAGGGAAATCAGCCCCAGCATTTT.

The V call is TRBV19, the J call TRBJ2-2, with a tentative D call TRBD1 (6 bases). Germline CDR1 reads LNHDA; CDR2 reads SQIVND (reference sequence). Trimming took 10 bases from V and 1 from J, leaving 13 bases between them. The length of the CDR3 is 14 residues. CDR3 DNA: TGTGCCACCCGACCGACAGGGAACACCGGGGAGCTGTTTTTT. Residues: CATRPTGNTGELFF.

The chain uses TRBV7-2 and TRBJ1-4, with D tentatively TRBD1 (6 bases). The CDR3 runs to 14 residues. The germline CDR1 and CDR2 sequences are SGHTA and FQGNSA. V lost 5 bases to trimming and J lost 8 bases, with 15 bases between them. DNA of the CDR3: TGTGCCAGCAGCCCGGACAGTGGCGGGGAAAAACTGTTTTTT. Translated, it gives CASSPDSGGEKLFF.

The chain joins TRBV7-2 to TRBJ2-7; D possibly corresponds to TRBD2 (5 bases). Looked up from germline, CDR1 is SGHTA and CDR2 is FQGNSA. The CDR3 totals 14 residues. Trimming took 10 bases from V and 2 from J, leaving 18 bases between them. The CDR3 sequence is CATSRELGPYEQYF. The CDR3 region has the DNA TGTGCCACCTCCCGGGAACTCGGCCCCTACGAGCAGTACTTC. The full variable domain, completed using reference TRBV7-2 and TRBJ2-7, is GAGVSQSPSNKVTEKGKDVELRCDPISGHTALYWYRQSLGQGLEFLIYFQGNSAPDKSGLPSDRFSAERTGGSVSTLTIQRTQQEDSAVYLCATSRELGPYEQYFGPGTRLTVT.